This T cell receptor (beta chain) originates from a study of T-cell memory formation after mild COVID-19. The germline V and J ends were trimmed by 4 bases and 0 bases, with 9 bases remaining between them. CDR1 LGHDT and CDR2 YNNKEL come from the germline V gene (reference sequence). CDR3 length: 15 amino acids. In TCRdb, the 5' RACE reads were re-called with MiXCR into one record per CDR3 protein. This table has about 200,000 distinct CDR3 sequences, approximately 20% appearing once. The chain is built from TRBV3-1 and TRBJ2-2; a weak D match, TRBD1 (6 bases). The origin of this receptor is an adult woman who had mild COVID-19 (a few samples of this study predate the infection). Cell type and time point are not known. Sequenced input: PBMCs or a T cell subset sorted from them (not recorded which). DNA for the CDR3: TGTGCCAGCAGCCCGGGACATCCGAACACCGGGGAGCTGTTTTTT. Amino acids: CASSPGHPNTGELFF.